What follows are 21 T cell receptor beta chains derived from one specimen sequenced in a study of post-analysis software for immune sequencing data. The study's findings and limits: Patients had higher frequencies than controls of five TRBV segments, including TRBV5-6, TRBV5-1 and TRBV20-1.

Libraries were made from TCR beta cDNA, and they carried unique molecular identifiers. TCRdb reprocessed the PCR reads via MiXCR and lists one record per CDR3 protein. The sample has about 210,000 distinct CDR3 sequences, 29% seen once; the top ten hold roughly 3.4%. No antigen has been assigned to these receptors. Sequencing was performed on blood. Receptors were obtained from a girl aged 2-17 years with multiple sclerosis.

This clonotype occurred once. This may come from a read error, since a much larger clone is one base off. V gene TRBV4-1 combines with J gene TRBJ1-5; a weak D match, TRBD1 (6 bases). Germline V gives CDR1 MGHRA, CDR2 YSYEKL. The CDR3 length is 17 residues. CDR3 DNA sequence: TGCGCCAGCAGCCAAGGCGGGGGCACCTATAGCAATCAGTCCCAGCATTTT. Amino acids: CASSQGGGTYSNQSQHF.

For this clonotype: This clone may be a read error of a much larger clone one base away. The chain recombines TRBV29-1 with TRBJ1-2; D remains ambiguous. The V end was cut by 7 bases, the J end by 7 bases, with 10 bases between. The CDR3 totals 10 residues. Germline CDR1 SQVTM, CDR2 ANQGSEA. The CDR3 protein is CSATFGGYTF. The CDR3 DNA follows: TGCAGCGCGACTTTCGGTGGCTACACCTTC.

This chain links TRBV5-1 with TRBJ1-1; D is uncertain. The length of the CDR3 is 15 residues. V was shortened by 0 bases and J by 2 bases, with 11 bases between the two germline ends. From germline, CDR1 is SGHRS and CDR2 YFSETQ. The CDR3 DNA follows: TGCGCCAGCAGCTTGGGCTCCGGTACAAACACTGAAGCTTTCTTT. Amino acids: CASSLGSGTNTEAFF.

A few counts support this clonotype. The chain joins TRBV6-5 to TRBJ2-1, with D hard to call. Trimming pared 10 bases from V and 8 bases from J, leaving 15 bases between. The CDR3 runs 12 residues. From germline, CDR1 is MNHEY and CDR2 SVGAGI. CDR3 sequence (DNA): TGTGCCAACAGCCGGTCTAGTTATGAGCAGTTCTTC. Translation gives CANSRSSYEQFF.

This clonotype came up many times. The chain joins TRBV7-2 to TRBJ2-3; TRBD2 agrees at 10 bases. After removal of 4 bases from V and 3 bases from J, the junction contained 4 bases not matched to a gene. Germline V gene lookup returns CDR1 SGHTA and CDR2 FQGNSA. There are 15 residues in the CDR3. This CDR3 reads CASSSGLARTDTQYF. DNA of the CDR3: TGTGCCAGCAGCTCGGGACTAGCGAGAACAGATACGCAGTATTTT.

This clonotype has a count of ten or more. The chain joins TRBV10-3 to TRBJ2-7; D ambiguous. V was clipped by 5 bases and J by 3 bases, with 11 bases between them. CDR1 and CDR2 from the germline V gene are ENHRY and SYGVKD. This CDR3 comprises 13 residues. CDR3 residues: CAISHSDLYEQYF. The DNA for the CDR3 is TGTGCCATCAGTCACTCGGACCTCTACGAGCAGTACTTC.

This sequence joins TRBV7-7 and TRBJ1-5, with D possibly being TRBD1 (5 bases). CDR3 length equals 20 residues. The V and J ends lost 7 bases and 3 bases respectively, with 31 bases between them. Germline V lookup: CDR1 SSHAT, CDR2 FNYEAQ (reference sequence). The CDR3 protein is CASTQAGEGSWTRDNQPQHF. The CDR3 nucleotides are TGTGCCAGCACCCAAGCGGGGGAGGGTAGCTGGACACGGGACAATCAGCCCCAGCATTTT.

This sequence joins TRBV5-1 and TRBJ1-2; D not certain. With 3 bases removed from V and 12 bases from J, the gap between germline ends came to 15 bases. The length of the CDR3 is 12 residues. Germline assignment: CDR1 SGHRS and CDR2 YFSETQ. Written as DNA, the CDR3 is TGCGCCAGCAGCTCGCAAGGGAGAGGCCACACCTTC. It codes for CASSSQGRGHTF.

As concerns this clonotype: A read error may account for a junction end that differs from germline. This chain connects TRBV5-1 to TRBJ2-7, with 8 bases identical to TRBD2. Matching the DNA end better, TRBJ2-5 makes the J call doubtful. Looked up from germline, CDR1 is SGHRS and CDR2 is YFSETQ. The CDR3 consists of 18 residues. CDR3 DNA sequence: TGCGCCGGCAGCGGCTTCGCAGCGGGAGATTTGGTCAGAAAGACCCAGTACTTC. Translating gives CAGSGFAAGDLVRKTQYF.

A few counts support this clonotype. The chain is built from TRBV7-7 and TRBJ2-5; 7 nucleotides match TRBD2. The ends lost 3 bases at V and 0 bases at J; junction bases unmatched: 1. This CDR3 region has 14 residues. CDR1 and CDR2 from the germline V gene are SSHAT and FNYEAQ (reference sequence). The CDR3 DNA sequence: TGTGCCAGCAGCTTCAGCGGGAACCAAGAGACCCAGTACTTC. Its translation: CASSFSGNQETQYF. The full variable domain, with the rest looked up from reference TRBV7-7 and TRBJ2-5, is GAGVSQSPRYKVTKRGQDVTLRCDPISSHATLYWYQQALGQGPEFLTYFNYEAQPDKSGLPSDRFSAERPEGSISTLTIQRTEQRDSAMYRCASSFSGNQETQYFGPGTRLLVL.

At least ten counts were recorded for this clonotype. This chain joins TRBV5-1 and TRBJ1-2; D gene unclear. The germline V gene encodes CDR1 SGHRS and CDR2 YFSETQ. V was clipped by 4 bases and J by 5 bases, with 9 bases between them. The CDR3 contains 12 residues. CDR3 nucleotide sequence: TGCGCCAGCAGCCCCGAAGGGTATGGCTACACCTTC. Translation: CASSPEGYGYTF. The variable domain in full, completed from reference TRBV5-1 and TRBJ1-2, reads KAGVTQTPRYLIKTRGQQVTLSCSPISGHRSVSWYQQTPGQGLQFLFEYFSETQRNKGNFPGRFSGRQFSNSRSEMNVSTLELGDSALYLCASSPEGYGYTFGSGTRLTVV.

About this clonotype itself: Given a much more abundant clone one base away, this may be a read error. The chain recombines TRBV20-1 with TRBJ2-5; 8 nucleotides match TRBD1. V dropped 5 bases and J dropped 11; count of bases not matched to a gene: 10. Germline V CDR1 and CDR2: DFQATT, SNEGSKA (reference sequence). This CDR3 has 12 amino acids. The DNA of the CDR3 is TGCAGTGCTCGGACAGGGTACAATGAGCAGTACTTC. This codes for CSARTGYNEQYF.

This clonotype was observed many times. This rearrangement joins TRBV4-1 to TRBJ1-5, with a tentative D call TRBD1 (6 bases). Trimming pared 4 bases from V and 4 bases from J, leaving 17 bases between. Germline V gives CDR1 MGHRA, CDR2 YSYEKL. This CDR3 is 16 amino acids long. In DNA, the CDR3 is TGCGCCAGCAGCCCTAAGGGGGGGAGTAAGAATCAGCCCCAGCATTTT. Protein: CASSPKGGSKNQPQHF.

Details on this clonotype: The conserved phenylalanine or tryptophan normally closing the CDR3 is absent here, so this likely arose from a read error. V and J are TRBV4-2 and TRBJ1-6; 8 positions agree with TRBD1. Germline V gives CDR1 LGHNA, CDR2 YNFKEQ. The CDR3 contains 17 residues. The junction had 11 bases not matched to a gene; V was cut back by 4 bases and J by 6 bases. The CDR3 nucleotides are TGTGCCAGCAGCCCTCCCGGACAGGGAGGTTTTAATTCACCCCTCCACTGT. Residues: CASSPPGQGGFNSPLHC.

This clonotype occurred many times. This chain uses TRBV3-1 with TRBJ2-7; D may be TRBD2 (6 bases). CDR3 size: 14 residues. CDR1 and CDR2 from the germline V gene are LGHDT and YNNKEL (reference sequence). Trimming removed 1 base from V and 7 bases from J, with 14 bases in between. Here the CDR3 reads CASSQGVSGLEQYF. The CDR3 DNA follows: TGTGCCAGCAGCCAAGGTGTAAGCGGGTTGGAGCAGTACTTC.

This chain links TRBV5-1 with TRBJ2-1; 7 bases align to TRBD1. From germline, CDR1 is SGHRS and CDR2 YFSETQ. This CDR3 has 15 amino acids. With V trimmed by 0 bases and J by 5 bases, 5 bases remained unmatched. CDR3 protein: CASSLVGGPNNEQFF. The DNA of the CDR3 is TGCGCCAGCAGCTTGGTAGGGGGCCCTAACAATGAGCAGTTCTTC.

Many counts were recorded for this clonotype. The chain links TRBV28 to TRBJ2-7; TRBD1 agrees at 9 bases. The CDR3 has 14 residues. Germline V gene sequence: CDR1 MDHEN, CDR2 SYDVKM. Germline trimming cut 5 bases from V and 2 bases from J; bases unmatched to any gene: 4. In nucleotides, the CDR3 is TGTGCCAGCAGTGGACAGGGGCCTCCCTACGAGCAGTACTTC. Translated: CASSGQGPPYEQYF.

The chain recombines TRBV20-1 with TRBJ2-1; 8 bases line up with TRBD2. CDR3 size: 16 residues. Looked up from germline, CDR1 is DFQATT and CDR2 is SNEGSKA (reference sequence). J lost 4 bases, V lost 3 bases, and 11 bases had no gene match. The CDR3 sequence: CSASASGGVPYNEQFF. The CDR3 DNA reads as TGCAGTGCTAGTGCCAGCGGGGGCGTACCTTACAATGAGCAGTTCTTC.

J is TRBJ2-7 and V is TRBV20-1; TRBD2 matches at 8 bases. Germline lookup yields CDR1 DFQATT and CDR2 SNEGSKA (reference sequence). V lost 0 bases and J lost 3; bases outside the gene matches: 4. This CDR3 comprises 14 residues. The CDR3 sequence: CSARDLAGIYEQYF. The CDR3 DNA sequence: TGCAGTGCTAGAGATCTAGCGGGTATCTACGAGCAGTACTTC.

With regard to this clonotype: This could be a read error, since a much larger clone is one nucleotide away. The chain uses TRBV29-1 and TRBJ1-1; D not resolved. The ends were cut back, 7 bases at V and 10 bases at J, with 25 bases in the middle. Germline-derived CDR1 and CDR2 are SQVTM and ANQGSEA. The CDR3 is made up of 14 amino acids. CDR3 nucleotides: TGCAGCGCTGTAGAAGGGAGGAGGGTACGTGCAGCTTTCTTT. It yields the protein CSAVEGRRVRAAFF.

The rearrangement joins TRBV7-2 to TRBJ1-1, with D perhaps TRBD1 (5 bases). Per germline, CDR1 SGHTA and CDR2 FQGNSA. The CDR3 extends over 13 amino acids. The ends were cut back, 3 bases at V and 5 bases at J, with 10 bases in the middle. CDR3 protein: CASSFLEGTEAFF. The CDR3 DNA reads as TGTGCCAGCAGCTTCCTCGAGGGGACTGAAGCTTTCTTT.